These 21 T cell receptor beta chains came from one sample sequenced in a study of cytomegalovirus exposure and HLA in healthy donors. Use of 60 Vbeta and 13 Jbeta primers characterized the PCR. The repertoire was sequenced with immunoSEQ multiplex PCR; TCRdb's copy has only in-frame clones and lacks some. The data show 200,000 or so clones, with roughly four fifths seen just once and around 2.7% held by the top ten. Sequencing was performed on PBMCs. The receptors were sampled from a woman aged 40 to 49 in good health and CMV-seronegative.

This rearrangement joins TRBV20-1 to TRBJ2-7; D is undetermined. Trimming stripped 5 bases from V and 6 bases from J, with 8 bases between. The CDR3 is 10 amino acids. CDR1 and CDR2 (germline): DFQATT, SNEGSKA (reference sequence). CDR3 amino acids: CSASLREQYF. CDR3 DNA sequence: TGCAGTGCTTCCCTACGCGAGCAGTACTTC.

In its sample, this clone was seen once. The junction does not match germline at one end; this may be a read error. The CDR3, as DNA: TGTGCCGGGCCCCCAGAGGACAGCAACTATGGCTACATCTTC. Its translation: CAGPPEDSNYGYIF. J is TRBJ1-2 and V is TRBV6-5; D is perhaps TRBD1 (6 bases). This CDR3 spans 14 amino acids. Germline CDR1 reads MNHEY; CDR2 reads SVGAGI.

The V call is TRBV27, the J call TRBJ1-1; D might be TRBD1 (5 bases). CDR1 is MNHEY, CDR2 SMNVEV, per germline (reference sequence). V shed 4 bases and J shed 2 bases, with 8 bases lying between them. The CDR3 sequence is 13 residues long. CDR3 DNA: TGTGCCAGCAGTTGGGGCCTTAACACTGAAGCTTTCTTT. Amino acid sequence: CASSWGLNTEAFF.

The rearrangement joins TRBV28 to TRBJ1-5; 9 bases are shared with TRBD1. Unmatched junction bases numbered 11, after V lost 5 bases and J lost 9 bases. In germline, CDR1 is MDHEN, CDR2 SYDVKM. This CDR3 is built from 15 residues. CDR3 protein: CASSTGTGRSLPQHF. Written as DNA, the CDR3 is TGTGCCAGCAGTACCGGGACAGGGAGGTCTTTGCCCCAGCATTTT. The whole variable domain, filled in from reference TRBV28 and TRBJ1-5, reads DVKVTQSSRYLVKRTGEKVFLECVQDMDHENMFWYRQDPGLGLRLIYFSYDVKMKEKGDIPEGYSVSREKKERFSLILESASTNQTSMYLCASSTGTGRSLPQHFGDGTRLSIL.

The chain couples TRBV6-1 to TRBJ1-2; D is ambiguous. The CDR3 loop spans 13 amino acids. The V gene lost 8 bases and the J gene lost 4 bases, with 14 bases spanning the gap. The V gene's germline CDR1 is MNHNS and CDR2 SASEGT. The DNA for the CDR3 is TGTGCCAGCCGTGGAGGATACGGCTATGGCTACACCTTC. Amino acids: CASRGGYGYGYTF.

The V gene is TRBV12-2, the J gene TRBJ1-1; the table's D call, TRBD1, was not checked against the DNA. TRBV12-2 is noted as a pseudogene. The CDR3 extends over 18 amino acids. Here the CDR3 DNA reads TGTGCAAGTCGAGTTTGGGGGGGACAGGGGCTTATGAACACTGAAGCTTTCTTT. It specifies CASRVWGGQGLMNTEAFF.

This sequence joins TRBV4-2 and TRBJ1-2, with TRBD1 matching over 7 bases. The J segment lost 3 bases and the V segment lost 2 bases, leaving 12 bases of the junction unmatched. Germline V gene data show CDR1 as LGHNA and CDR2 as YNFKEQ. The CDR3 totals 17 residues. CDR3 residues: CASSQTTGEGGDYGYTF. CDR3 bases: TGTGCCAGCAGCCAAACCACAGGGGAAGGGGGAGACTATGGCTACACCTTC.

CDR3 bases: TGTGCCAGCAGTCCGAAGGGACAGGGGAAGATCTTCAACACCGGGGAGCTGTTTTTT. This encodes CASSPKGQGKIFNTGELFF. The chain has TRBV28 and TRBJ2-2; 10 positions match TRBD1. V was pared by 5 bases and J by 2 bases, with 14 bases of the junction left unmatched. This CDR3 region has 19 residues. Germline V gene sequence: CDR1 MDHEN, CDR2 SYDVKM.

The rearrangement uses TRBV6-5 and TRBJ2-7; tentatively, D is TRBD2 (6 bases). The germline V and J ends were trimmed by 7 bases and 0 bases, with 13 bases remaining between them. CDR1 MNHEY and CDR2 SVGAGI come from the germline V gene. This CDR3 contains 14 residues. The DNA of the CDR3 is TGTGCCAGCACTCTCGCGGGGAACTCCTACGAGCAGTACTTC. Its protein is CASTLAGNSYEQYF.

This chain links TRBV2 with TRBJ1-2; tentatively, D is TRBD1 (6 bases). V was shortened by 3 bases and J by 4 bases, with 18 bases between the two germline ends. Germline values: CDR1 SNHLY, CDR2 FYNNEI. This CDR3 is 16 amino acids long. CDR3 protein: CASSDETGGRSYGYTF. The CDR3 DNA reads as TGTGCCAGCAGTGATGAAACGGGGGGCAGGAGCTATGGCTACACCTTC.

CDR3 DNA: TGTGCCTCCCAAAGCAGGGCCACTGAAGCTTTCTTT. Translating gives CASQSRATEAFF. The chain employs TRBV30 and TRBJ1-1; maybe TRBD1 (5 bases). Trimming pared 7 bases from V and 4 bases from J, leaving 13 bases between. Per germline, CDR1 GTSNPN and CDR2 SVGIG (reference sequence). The length of the CDR3 is 12 residues.

The J gene is TRBJ2-1, the V gene TRBV5-1; 11 positions agree with TRBD2. The CDR3 extends over 14 amino acids. V lost 6 bases, J lost 4 bases, and 3 bases stayed unmatched. In germline, CDR1 is SGHRS, CDR2 YFSETQ. In nucleotides, the CDR3 is TGCGCCAGCAATCTAGCGGGAGGATACAATGAGCAGTTCTTC. Its protein product is CASNLAGGYNEQFF.

The rearrangement links TRBV2 to TRBJ2-7; 7 bases fit TRBD2. Per germline, CDR1 SNHLY and CDR2 FYNNEI. Trimming at V came to 3 bases and at J to 0 bases, leaving 8 bases not matched to a gene. The CDR3 covers 16 residues. The CDR3 sequence: CASSELAVGISYEQYF. For the CDR3, the DNA is TGTGCCAGCAGTGAGCTAGCGGTGGGTATCTCCTACGAGCAGTACTTC.

The chain has TRBV19 and TRBJ2-1; unclear D gene. This CDR3 comprises 12 residues. Trimming removed 3 bases from V and 6 bases from J, with 6 bases in between. In germline, CDR1 is LNHDA, CDR2 SQIVND (reference sequence). The CDR3 protein is CASSMSINEQFF. As DNA, the CDR3 is TGTGCCAGTAGTATGAGCATCAATGAGCAGTTCTTC.

This clone appeared once. The V gene is TRBV5-4, the J gene TRBJ1-2; TRBD1 matches 9 bases. Germline V gene data show CDR1 as SGHNT and CDR2 as YYREEE (reference sequence). This CDR3 has 15 amino acids. J was trimmed by 4 bases and V by 5 bases; bases with no gene match: 9. CDR3 in DNA: TGTGCCAGCAGGTTATCCGGGACAGGGCCCTATGGCTACACCTTC. Translating it yields CASRLSGTGPYGYTF.

The chain employs TRBV6-5 and TRBJ2-7; no firm D call. V was trimmed by 4 bases and J by 3 bases, leaving 16 bases between them. The CDR3 spans 15 residues. Looked up from germline, CDR1 is MNHEY and CDR2 is SVGAGI. CDR3 coding DNA: TGTGCCAGCAGTTCCCGACGGGTGGTGGGCTACGAGCAGTACTTC. It specifies CASSSRRVVGYEQYF.

Only one count was recorded for this clone. The rearrangement joins TRBV5-1 to TRBJ1-4; 7 nucleotides align to TRBD1. V was clipped by 4 bases and J by 3 bases; unmatched bases: 0. The CDR3 is 13 amino acids. The germline gives CDR1 SGHRS, CDR2 YFSETQ. Written as DNA, the CDR3 is TGCGCCAGCAGCGGGACAGCTAATGAAAAACTGTTTTTT. The encoded protein is CASSGTANEKLFF.

The CDR3 reads CASSKAGGLNYEQYF. The CDR3, as DNA: TGCGCCAGCAGTAAAGCGGGAGGGCTAAACTACGAGCAGTACTTC. V is TRBV10-1 and J is TRBJ2-7; TRBD2 matches 10 bases. The CDR3 spans 15 residues. The ends lost 5 bases at V and 3 bases at J; junction bases unmatched: 7. The germline CDR1 and CDR2 sequences are WNHNN and SYGVQD (reference sequence).

The CDR3 sequence is CASSIRRGPGANVLTF. CDR3 coding DNA: TGTGCCAGCAGCATCCGAAGGGGGCCTGGGGCCAACGTCCTGACTTTC. This chain connects TRBV5-4 to TRBJ2-6; 7 nucleotides align to TRBD1. V gave up 4 bases and J gave up 2 bases; unmatched junction bases: 6. CDR3 length: 16 amino acids. Germline CDR1 and CDR2: SGHNT and YYREEE (reference sequence).

Only a few counts were recorded for this clone. This chain links TRBV29-1 with TRBJ2-3; D is undetermined. V lost 4 bases and J lost 6, with 14 bases in between. The CDR3 has 13 amino acids. The germline V gene has CDR1 SQVTM and CDR2 ANQGSEA. CDR3 region: CSVGPGSGDTQYF. CDR3 coding DNA: TGCAGCGTTGGGCCTGGGTCCGGGGATACGCAGTATTTT.

This chain joins TRBV7-9 and TRBJ2-3, with TRBD2 matching 9 bases. Trimming took 5 bases from V and 3 from J; bases not matched to a gene: 9. The CDR3 is 16 residues long. Germline V gives CDR1 SEHNR, CDR2 FQNEAQ (reference sequence). The CDR3 sequence is CASSPSIAGETDTQYF. The CDR3 bases are TGTGCCAGCAGCCCCTCGATAGCGGGAGAAACAGATACGCAGTATTTT.